This TCR beta chain is drawn from a study of T cells in Graves' hyperthyroidism and ophthalmopathy. With V trimmed by 5 bases and J by 3 bases, 5 bases remained unmatched. Germline loops: CDR1 SGHTA, CDR2 FQGNSA. The CDR3 is 15 residues long. This clonotype was detected ten times or more. Researchers amplified the TCR beta CDR3 regions from RNA transcripts. First-round RT-PCR of the TCR CDR3 relied on the HTBI primer set. TCRdb fed the multiplex PCR reads into MiXCR, producing one record per CDR3 protein. The table shows approximately 610,000 distinct CDR3 sequences, with 14% to 15% occurring only once.

This receptor was identified in a woman aged 40 to 50 with Graves' ophthalmopathy. Sequenced sample: blood. The genes are TRBV7-2 and TRBJ2-7, with TRBD2 matching over 12 bases. The CDR3 nucleotides are TGTGCCAGCAGCCTCTGGACTAGCGGGATCTACGAGCAGTACTTC. Protein sequence: CASSLWTSGIYEQYF.